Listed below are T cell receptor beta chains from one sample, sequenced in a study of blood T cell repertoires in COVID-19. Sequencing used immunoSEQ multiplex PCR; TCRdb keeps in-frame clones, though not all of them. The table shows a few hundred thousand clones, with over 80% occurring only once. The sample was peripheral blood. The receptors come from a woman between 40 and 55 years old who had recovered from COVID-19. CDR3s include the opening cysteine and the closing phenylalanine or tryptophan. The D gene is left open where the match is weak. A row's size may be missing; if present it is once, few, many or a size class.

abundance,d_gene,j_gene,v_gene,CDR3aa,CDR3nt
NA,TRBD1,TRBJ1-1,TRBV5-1,CASNKQGANTEAFF,TGCGCCAGCAATAAACAGGGGGCGAACACTGAAGCTTTCTTT
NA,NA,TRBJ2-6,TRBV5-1,CASSFQAAQTGANVLTF,TGCGCCAGCAGCTTCCAGGCTGCCCAGACTGGGGCCAACGTCCTGACTTTC
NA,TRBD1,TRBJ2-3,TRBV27,CASSDTGGVLYTQYF,TGTGCCAGCAGTGATACAGGGGGCGTCTTGTATACGCAGTATTTT
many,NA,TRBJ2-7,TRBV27,CASSAGYEQYF,TGTGCCAGCAGTGCCGGCTACGAGCAGTACTTC
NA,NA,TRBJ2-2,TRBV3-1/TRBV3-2,CASRPHGGGYNTGELFF,TGTGCCAGCAGACCCCATGGGGGGGGCTACAACACCGGGGAGCTGTTTTTT
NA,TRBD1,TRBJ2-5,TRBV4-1,CASSGKTGLNQETQYF,TGCGCCAGCAGCGGTAAGACAGGGTTGAACCAAGAGACCCAGTACTTC
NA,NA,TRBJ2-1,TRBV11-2,CASSLALGSYNEQFF,TGTGCCAGCAGCTTAGCCCTAGGCTCCTACAATGAGCAGTTCTTC
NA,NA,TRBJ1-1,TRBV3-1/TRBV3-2,CASSQVRGNMNTEAFF,TGTGCCAGCAGCCAAGTGCGCGGCAACATGAACACTGAAGCTTTCTTT
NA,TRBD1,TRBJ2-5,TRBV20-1,CSASPADRKYLQETQYF,TGCAGTGCTAGTCCGGCGGACAGGAAGTATCTCCAAGAGACCCAGTACTTC
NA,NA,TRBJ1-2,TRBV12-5,CASGLGGYGYTF,TGTGCTAGTGGTTTGGGCGGGTATGGCTACACCTTC
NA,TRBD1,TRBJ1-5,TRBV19,CASSALTGILDQPQHF,TGTGCCAGTAGTGCGCTGACAGGGATCCTTGATCAGCCCCAGCATTTT
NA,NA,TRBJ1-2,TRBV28,CASGPNYGYTF,TGTGCCAGCGGCCCTAACTATGGCTACACCTTC
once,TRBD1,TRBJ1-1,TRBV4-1,CASSRGQGRGLPSEAFF,TGCGCCAGCAGCCGCGGACAGGGGCGAGGCTTGCCGTCTGAAGCTTTCTTT
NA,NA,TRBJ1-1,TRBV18,CASSPRQGGTEAFF,TGTGCCAGCTCACCACGGCAGGGCGGCACTGAAGCTTTCTTT
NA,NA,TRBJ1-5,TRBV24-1,CATGSGSHNQPQHF,TGTGCCACCGGAAGCGGCAGCCACAATCAGCCCCAGCATTTT
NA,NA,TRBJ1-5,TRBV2,CATQYRRGQPQHF,TGTGCCACACAATACAGGAGAGGTCAGCCCCAGCATTTT
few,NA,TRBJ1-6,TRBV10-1,CASSESQGNSPLHF,TGCGCCAGCAGTGAGTCGCAGGGAAATTCACCCCTCCACTTT